Below are 18 T cell receptor beta chains sequenced from a single sample in a study of cytomegalovirus exposure and HLA in healthy donors. The PCR used 60 Vbeta and 13 Jbeta primers. Libraries were prepared by immunoSEQ multiplex PCR; TCRdb keeps only in-frame clonotypes and omits some of them. The sample contains 150,000 to 200,000 clones, 79% of which appear only once. The specimen was PBMCs. The receptors were gathered from a woman aged 45-59 years in good health and CMV-seronegative.

The chain couples TRBV19 to TRBJ1-1; 12 positions match TRBD1. CDR1 LNHDA and CDR2 SQIVND come from the germline V gene (reference sequence). The CDR3 covers 18 residues. V trimming: 4 bases; J trimming: 4 bases; junction bases outside the gene matches: 13. For the CDR3, the DNA is TGTGCCAGTAGTAGTCTCCGGGACAGGGGGCTCCGAAGCACTGAAGCTTTCTTT. It is translated as CASSSLRDRGLRSTEAFF.

This clone occurred a few times. The V and J genes are TRBV7-8 and TRBJ1-1; D not resolved. Trimming cost V 1 base and J 5 bases, with 8 bases left between them. Germline values: CDR1 SGHVS, CDR2 FQNEAQ. This CDR3 has 13 amino acids. The CDR3 region has the DNA TGTGCCAGCAGCTTAGGTCCAGTGACTGAAGCTTTCTTT. Residues: CASSLGPVTEAFF.

This clone occurred a few times. The genes are TRBV29-1 and TRBJ1-1; D is undetermined. The CDR3 runs to 14 residues. The germline V and J ends were trimmed by 2 bases and 2 bases, with 12 bases remaining between them. The germline CDR1 and CDR2 sequences are SQVTM and ANQGSEA. The CDR3 loop reads CSVELRPPNTEAFF. CDR3 bases: TGCAGCGTTGAATTGCGTCCGCCAAACACTGAAGCTTTCTTT.

This sequence joins TRBV28 and TRBJ1-1, with D unclear. The CDR3 is made up of 12 amino acids. V gave up 3 bases and J gave up 7 bases, with 9 bases separating them. From germline, CDR1 is MDHEN and CDR2 SYDVKM. The CDR3 region is CASSLPVGEAFF. The CDR3 DNA follows: TGTGCCAGCAGTTTGCCGGTCGGTGAAGCTTTCTTT.

The count of this clone is one. At one end, the junction sequence differs from germline, possibly due to a read error. The chain is built from TRBV5-1 and TRBJ2-2; TRBD2 is a possible D gene (5 bases). The CDR3 runs to 13 residues. Germline V lookup: CDR1 SGHRS, CDR2 YFSETQ. Here the CDR3 reads CASSFGNTGELLF. In DNA, the CDR3 is TGCGCCAGCAGCTTTGGGAACACCGGGGAGCTGCTTTTT.

The chain combines TRBV5-1 with TRBJ2-5; unclear D gene. Looked up from germline, CDR1 is SGHRS and CDR2 is YFSETQ. The ends were cut back, 0 bases at V and 2 bases at J, with 11 bases in the middle. The CDR3 totals 15 residues. The CDR3 loop reads CASSLDGTSQETQYF. As DNA, the CDR3 is TGCGCCAGCAGCTTGGACGGTACTTCTCAAGAGACCCAGTACTTC.

The rearrangement joins TRBV9 to TRBJ2-7; 7 bases fit TRBD2. The CDR3 extends over 15 amino acids. Trimming removed 0 bases from V and 6 bases from J; junction bases left unmatched: 9. Germline CDR1 SGDLS, CDR2 YYNGEE. DNA of the CDR3: TGTGCCAGCAGCGTAGGGGAGCGGGACGTCTTCGAGCAGTACTTC. Translating gives CASSVGERDVFEQYF.

This chain connects TRBV5-1 to TRBJ2-1, with D possibly matching TRBD2 (6 bases). Germline CDR1 is SGHRS and CDR2 is YFSETQ. CDR3 size: 14 residues. Trimming took off 2 bases at V and 2 bases at J, with 8 bases between the two ends. CDR3 nucleotide sequence: TGCGCCAGCAGCTTTGGGGGGACCTACAATGAGCAGTTCTTC. Amino acids: CASSFGGTYNEQFF.

The DNA for the CDR3 is TGTGCCAGCAGCGAAAAAGGGGGAAGCGGGGGTAGCGGGGCCAACGTCCTGACTTTC. It yields the protein CASSEKGGSGGSGANVLTF. The chain combines TRBV6-1 with TRBJ2-6; 8 bases are a match to TRBD2. Germline trimming cut 6 bases from V and 4 bases from J; bases unmatched to any gene: 17. The CDR3 runs 19 residues. Germline V gene sequence: CDR1 MNHNS, CDR2 SASEGT.

Concerning this clone: Compared with germline, one end of the junction differs, possibly owing to a read error. The chain is built from TRBV2 and TRBJ1-1; tentative D call: TRBD1 (5 bases). Germline CDR1 SNHLY, CDR2 FYNNEI. There are 17 residues in the CDR3. The CDR3 spells CASSEGPGLGKNTGAFF. DNA of the CDR3: TGTGCCAGCAGTGAAGGGCCAGGGCTTGGGAAGAACACTGGAGCTTTCTTT.

The chain employs TRBV28 and TRBJ1-6; the D gene is possibly TRBD1 (5 bases). The CDR3 length is 16 residues. The V gene's germline CDR1 is MDHEN and CDR2 SYDVKM. V dropped 6 bases and J dropped 0 bases, with 12 bases sitting between them. CDR3 amino acids: CASSQDSSSYNSPLHF. The CDR3 coding sequence is TGTGCCAGCAGCCAAGACAGCAGCTCCTATAATTCACCCCTCCACTTT.

The chain joins TRBV6-6 to TRBJ1-2; 8 bases line up with TRBD1. CDR1 and CDR2 from the germline V gene are MNHNY and SVGAGI (reference sequence). The CDR3 runs to 15 residues. V dropped 2 bases and J dropped 6; count of bases not matched to a gene: 8. CDR3 in DNA: TGTGCCAGCAGTTACGGCCCGGCAGGGGGCAATGGCTACACCTTC. It yields the protein CASSYGPAGGNGYTF.

The chain combines TRBV11-2 with TRBJ2-7; D remains unclear. V was trimmed by 5 bases and J by 6 bases, leaving 11 bases between them. The CDR3 sequence is 12 residues long. The germline CDR1 and CDR2 sequences are SGHAT and FQNNGV. CDR3: CASSLPPGEQYF. CDR3 in DNA: TGTGCCAGCAGCCTTCCCCCCGGCGAGCAGTACTTC.

This clone was counted once. The chain is built from TRBV5-8 and TRBJ1-2; 9 nucleotides match TRBD1. This CDR3 is 15 amino acids long. The V gene end was trimmed by 2 bases and the J gene end by 4 bases; junction bases not matched to a gene: 6. CDR1 SGHTS and CDR2 YDEGEE come from the germline V gene. The CDR3 protein is CASSFPGQGGYGYTF. DNA for the CDR3: TGTGCCAGCAGCTTCCCGGGACAGGGAGGCTATGGCTACACCTTC. Full variable domain (remainder filled in from reference TRBV5-8 and TRBJ1-2): EAGVTQSPTHLIKTRGQQATLRCSPISGHTSVYWYQQALGLGLQFLLWYDEGEERNRGNFPPRFSGRQFPNYSSELNVNALELEDSALYLCASSFPGQGGYGYTFGSGTRLTVV.

CDR3 protein: CASSFDRASSYEQYF. The CDR3 DNA reads TGTGCCAGCAGCTTTGACAGGGCCAGCTCCTACGAGCAGTACTTC. This rearrangement joins TRBV7-2 to TRBJ2-7, with TRBD1 identical over 7 bases. This CDR3 has 15 amino acids. Trimming removed 3 bases from V and 0 bases from J; junction bases left unmatched: 5. CDR1 is SGHTA, CDR2 FQGNSA, per germline.

The chain carries TRBV6-5 and TRBJ1-2; D possibly corresponds to TRBD1 (5 bases). The CDR3 has 15 amino acids. V lost 4 bases and J lost 4, with 16 bases in between. Germline V CDR1 and CDR2: MNHEY, SVGAGI. The CDR3, as DNA: TGTGCCAGCAGTTTCCCCCAGGGTTCCGGCTATGGCTACACCTTC. It encodes CASSFPQGSGYGYTF.

DNA for the CDR3: TGTGCCATCAGCCGGGATTACCAAGAGACCCAGTACTTC. This translates into CAISRDYQETQYF. The gene calls are TRBV10-3 and TRBJ2-5, with D maybe TRBD2 (5 bases). With 6 bases removed from V and 0 bases from J, the gap between germline ends came to 8 bases. The CDR3 runs 13 residues. Germline lookup yields CDR1 ENHRY and CDR2 SYGVKD.

V is TRBV5-4 and J is TRBJ2-1; 7 positions match TRBD2. V shed 0 bases, J shed 0 bases, and the junction held 6 bases outside the gene matches. The CDR3 spans 17 residues. Looked up from germline, CDR1 is SGHNT and CDR2 is YYREEE (reference sequence). This chain's CDR3 is CASSLALGGSSYNEQFF. DNA of the CDR3: TGTGCCAGCAGCTTGGCGCTGGGCGGGAGCTCCTACAATGAGCAGTTCTTC.